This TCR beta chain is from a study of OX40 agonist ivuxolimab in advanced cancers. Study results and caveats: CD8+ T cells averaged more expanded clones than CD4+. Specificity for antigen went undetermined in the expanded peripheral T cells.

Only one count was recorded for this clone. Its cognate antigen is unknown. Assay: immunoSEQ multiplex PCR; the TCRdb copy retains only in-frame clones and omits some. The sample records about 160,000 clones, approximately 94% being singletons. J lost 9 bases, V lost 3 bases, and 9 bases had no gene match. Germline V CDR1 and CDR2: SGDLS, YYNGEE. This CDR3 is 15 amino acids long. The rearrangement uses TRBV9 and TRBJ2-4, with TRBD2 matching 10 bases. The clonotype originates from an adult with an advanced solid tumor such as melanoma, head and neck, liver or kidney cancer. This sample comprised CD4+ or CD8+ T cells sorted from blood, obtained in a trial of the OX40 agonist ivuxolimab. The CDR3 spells CASSASTSGTSIQYF. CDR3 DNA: TGTGCCAGCAGCGCCTCTACTAGCGGGACTAGCATTCAGTACTTC.